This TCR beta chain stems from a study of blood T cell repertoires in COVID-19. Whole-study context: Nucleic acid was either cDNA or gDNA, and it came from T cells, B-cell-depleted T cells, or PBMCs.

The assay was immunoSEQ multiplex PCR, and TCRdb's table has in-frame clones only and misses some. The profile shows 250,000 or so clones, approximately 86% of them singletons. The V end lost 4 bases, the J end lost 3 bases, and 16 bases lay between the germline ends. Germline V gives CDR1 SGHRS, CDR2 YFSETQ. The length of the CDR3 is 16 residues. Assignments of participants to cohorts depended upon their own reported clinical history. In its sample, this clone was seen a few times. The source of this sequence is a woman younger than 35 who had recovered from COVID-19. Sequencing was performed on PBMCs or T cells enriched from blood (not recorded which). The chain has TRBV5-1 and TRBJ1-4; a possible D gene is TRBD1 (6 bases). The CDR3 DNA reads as TGCGCCAGCAGCCTGACGGGGGGCGATCCTAATGAAAAACTGTTTTTT. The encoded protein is CASSLTGGDPNEKLFF.